A single T cell receptor (beta chain) is shown here with its context. Its specificity is unknown. In patients aged 18 to 65, hyperthyroidism was newly diagnosed, with duration under 2 months. The blood sample predates any ophthalmopathy symptoms, coming from first hyperthyroidism diagnosis. Trimming at V came to 0 bases and at J to 5 bases, leaving 10 bases not matched to a gene. The CDR3 runs to 17 residues. CDR1 and CDR2 (germline): LGHNA, YSLEER. The data belong to a study of T cells in Graves' hyperthyroidism and ophthalmopathy. The investigators amplified TCR beta CDR3 regions from RNA transcripts. First-round RT-PCR with HTBI primers amplified the TCR CDR3 region. TCRdb independently ran MiXCR on the multiplex PCR reads; one entry per CDR3 protein. Of some 350,000 distinct CDR3 sequences listed, 15% to 17% were seen once; the top ten hold around a quarter. Study results and caveats: Among thyroid clonotypes expanded above 0.001, most also appeared in blood. Ophthalmopathy onset followed model prediction by a median approximately 7 months.

Sequenced input: blood. The TCR sequence derives from a woman between 18 and 29 years old with Graves' hyperthyroidism that later progressed to Graves' ophthalmopathy. The chain carries TRBV4-3 and TRBJ2-3; 8 bases line up with TRBD2. CDR3 loop: CASSQDHSGSSLDTQYF. CDR3 coding DNA: TGCGCCAGCAGCCAAGATCACAGCGGGAGTTCTCTAGATACGCAGTATTTT.